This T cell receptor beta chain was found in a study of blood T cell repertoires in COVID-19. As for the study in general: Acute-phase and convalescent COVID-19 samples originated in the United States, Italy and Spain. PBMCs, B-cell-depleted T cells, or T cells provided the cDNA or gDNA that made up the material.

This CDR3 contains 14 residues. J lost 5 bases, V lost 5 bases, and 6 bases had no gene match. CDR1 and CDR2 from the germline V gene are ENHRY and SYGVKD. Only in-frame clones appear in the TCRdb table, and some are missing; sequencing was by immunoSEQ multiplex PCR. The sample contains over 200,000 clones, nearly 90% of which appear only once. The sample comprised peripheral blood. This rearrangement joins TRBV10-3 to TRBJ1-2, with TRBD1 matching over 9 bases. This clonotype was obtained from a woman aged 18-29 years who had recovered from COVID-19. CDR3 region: CAISTGTGTYGYTF. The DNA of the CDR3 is TGTGCCATCAGTACCGGGACAGGGACATATGGCTACACCTTC.